The 28 T cell receptor beta chains presented below share a single source sample, sequenced in a study of OX40 agonist ivuxolimab in advanced cancers. The protocol was immunoSEQ multiplex PCR, while the TCRdb copy is restricted to in-frame clones and leaves out a portion. The sample has tens of thousands of clones; about 90% are singletons. The sample was CD4+ or CD8+ T cells sorted from blood, taken in a trial of the OX40 agonist ivuxolimab. These receptors were obtained from an adult with an advanced solid tumor such as melanoma, head and neck, liver or kidney cancer.

The chain recombines TRBV5-4 with TRBJ2-7; the D gene is possibly TRBD2 (6 bases). The CDR3 extends over 12 amino acids. The germline gives CDR1 SGHNT, CDR2 YYREEE (reference sequence). Between the trimmed V and J ends, which lost 4 bases and 5 bases, there was a span of 10 bases. Written as DNA, the CDR3 is TGTGCCAGCAGCGCGCGGGGCGACGAGCAGTACTTC. Translation: CASSARGDEQYF.

This chain links TRBV4-1 with TRBJ1-3; D unclear. CDR3 length equals 14 residues. The germline V gene encodes CDR1 MGHRA and CDR2 YSYEKL. V lost 5 bases and J lost 2, with 10 bases in between. DNA of the CDR3: TGCGCCAGCAGCGAGCCCATTACTGGAAACACCATATATTTT. It codes for CASSEPITGNTIYF.

The genes are TRBV30 and TRBJ2-7; D is possibly TRBD2 (6 bases). The CDR3 is 15 amino acids. The germline V gene has CDR1 GTSNPN and CDR2 SVGIG (reference sequence). V gave up 6 bases and J gave up 2 bases, with 20 bases separating them. CDR3 in amino acids: CACREGGRRAYEQYF. CDR3 DNA: TGTGCCTGCCGAGAGGGAGGCCGGAGGGCCTACGAGCAGTACTTC.

The V call is TRBV5-8, the J call TRBJ2-3; 10 bases align to TRBD2. Germline V gene data show CDR1 as SGHTS and CDR2 as YDEGEE. CDR3 size: 18 residues. Trimming took 7 bases from V and 0 from J; bases not matched to a gene: 14. CDR3: CASPGRWQTSGSTDTQYF. Written as DNA, the CDR3 is TGTGCCAGCCCGGGGAGGTGGCAGACTAGCGGGAGCACAGATACGCAGTATTTT.

The chain carries TRBV4-3 and TRBJ2-2; tentatively, D is TRBD1 or TRBD2 (6 bases each). Germline V gene lookup returns CDR1 LGHNA and CDR2 YSLEER. The CDR3 runs 15 residues. Trimming stripped 8 bases from V and 7 bases from J, with 20 bases between. CDR3 in DNA: TGCGCCAGCGATCCGAGGGGGGCACAGGGCGGGGAGCTGTTTTTT. This encodes CASDPRGAQGGELFF.

The chain recombines TRBV28 with TRBJ2-7; 7 bases line up with TRBD1. Germline CDR1 and CDR2: MDHEN and SYDVKM. With V trimmed by 5 bases and J by 2 bases, 9 bases remained unmatched. CDR3 length: 15 residues. Written as DNA, the CDR3 is TGTGCCAGCAGTCCAGGGGCAGGGGGTACCTACGAGCAGTACTTC. Translated: CASSPGAGGTYEQYF.

This chain uses TRBV18 with TRBJ2-7, with a weak D call TRBD2 (5 bases). The CDR3 has 14 amino acids. Trimming removed 3 bases at V and 5 bases at J, with 14 bases between. The germline V gene encodes CDR1 KGHSH and CDR2 LQKENI. In nucleotides, the CDR3 is TGTGCCAGCTCACCGCCCGGGGAGAAAAACGAGCAGTACTTC. The encoded protein is CASSPPGEKNEQYF.

J is TRBJ1-3 and V is TRBV7-6; a weak D match, TRBD1 (6 bases). The CDR3 loop spans 15 amino acids. V was pared by 2 bases and J by 2 bases, with 10 bases between. Per the germline V gene, CDR1 is SGHVS and CDR2 is FNYEAQ. This chain's CDR3 is CASSLRGQTGNTIYF. In DNA form, the CDR3 reads TGTGCCAGCAGCTTACGGGGGCAAACTGGAAACACCATATATTTT.

V gene TRBV7-9 combines with J gene TRBJ2-7; a possible D gene is TRBD2 (6 bases). Germline values: CDR1 SEHNR, CDR2 FQNEAQ (reference sequence). This CDR3 has 17 amino acids. The V and J ends lost 1 base and 4 bases respectively, with 20 bases between them. The CDR3 sequence is CASSLGAQSRAGYEQYF. As DNA, the CDR3 is TGTGCCAGCAGCTTAGGGGCCCAGAGCAGGGCGGGGTACGAGCAGTACTTC.

This clone occurred a few times. The chain has TRBV7-3 and TRBJ2-3; 7 bases match TRBD2. V lost 2 bases to trimming and J lost 1 base; unmatched junction nucleotides: 3. Germline CDR1 SGHTA, CDR2 FQGTGA. The CDR3 sequence is 15 residues long. The CDR3 DNA sequence: TGTGCCAGCAGCTTACTAGCGGCAGGCACAGATACGCAGTATTTT. As protein: CASSLLAAGTDTQYF. Looking up the rest from reference TRBV7-3 and TRBJ2-3 gives the full variable domain: GAGVSQTPSNKVTEKGKYVELRCDPISGHTALYWYRQSLGQGPEFLIYFQGTGAADDSGLPNDRFFAVRPEGSVSTLKIQRTERGDSAVYLCASSLLAAGTDTQYFGPGTRLTVL.

The rearrangement uses TRBV6-6 and TRBJ2-7; no clear D gene. V was trimmed by 3 bases and J by 0 bases, leaving 12 bases between them. The CDR3 is 15 residues long. Germline values: CDR1 MNHNY, CDR2 SVGAGI (reference sequence). In DNA form, the CDR3 reads TGTGCCAGCAGTTATCTAAATCCATCCTCCTACGAGCAGTACTTC. Encoded protein: CASSYLNPSSYEQYF.

A word on this clone: One end of the junction fails to match germline, which may point to a read error. This sample includes further DNA sequences coding for the same CDR3. V is TRBV28 and J is TRBJ1-5, with 9 bases matching TRBD1. The CDR3 covers 17 residues. Germline V gene sequence: CDR1 MDHEN, CDR2 SYDVKM. CDR3 sequence (DNA): TGCGCCAGCATTACAGGGGGCGCGGGGTATAGCAATCAGCCCCAGCATTTT. The encoded protein is CASITGGAGYSNQPQHF.

This chain links TRBV5-6 with TRBJ1-5, with D perhaps matching TRBD1 (6 bases). This CDR3 has 15 amino acids. Germline V gives CDR1 SGHDT, CDR2 YYEEEE. The germline V and J ends were trimmed by 2 bases and 6 bases, with 15 bases remaining between them. In DNA form, the CDR3 reads TGTGCCAGCAGCTTTGGGCAGGGGATAAGTCAGCCCCAGCATTTT. Its translation is CASSFGQGISQPQHF.

The gene calls are TRBV18 and TRBJ1-1, with no clear D. The V end was cut by 1 base, the J end by 8 bases, with 11 bases between. This CDR3 is built from 13 residues. The germline gives CDR1 KGHSH, CDR2 LQKENI. The CDR3 DNA reads as TGTGCCAGCTCACCACTGGAGGTTCAGGAAGCTTTCTTT. It specifies CASSPLEVQEAFF.

The chain recombines TRBV9 with TRBJ2-5, with 16 bases that match TRBD2. Germline lookup yields CDR1 SGDLS and CDR2 YYNGEE. The CDR3 is 19 residues long. Losses at the gene ends were 4 bases for V and 5 bases for J; bases not matched to a gene: 14. The CDR3 DNA is TGTGCCAGCAGCCTCGGTCCCGGGACTAGCGGGAGGGCCTTGGAGACCCAGTACTTC. Translating it yields CASSLGPGTSGRALETQYF.

This sequence joins TRBV6-1 and TRBJ1-1; D is unclear. Per the germline V gene, CDR1 is MNHNS and CDR2 is SASEGT. The CDR3 extends over 15 amino acids. V lost 10 bases and J 1 base, leaving 19 bases between the germline ends. The DNA of the CDR3 is TGTGCCACCACCTGGTTGCCAAAAAAGAACACTGAAGCTTTCTTT. Translated: CATTWLPKKNTEAFF.

The chain links TRBV5-6 to TRBJ2-5; no clear D. Trimming stripped 0 bases from V and 5 bases from J, with 20 bases between. The CDR3 is 17 residues long. CDR1 and CDR2 (germline): SGHDT, YYEEEE. The CDR3 loop reads CASSLGPPNTIRETQYF. Here the CDR3 DNA reads TGTGCCAGCAGCTTGGGTCCCCCTAATACCATCCGGGAGACCCAGTACTTC.

The chain couples TRBV15 to TRBJ2-7; no clear D. Germline V gene sequence: CDR1 LNHNV, CDR2 YYDKDF (reference sequence). The CDR3 spans 15 residues. Trimming pared 0 bases from V and 0 bases from J, leaving 9 bases between. CDR3 loop: CATSREEWSSYEQYF. CDR3 coding DNA: TGTGCCACCAGCAGAGAGGAATGGAGCTCCTACGAGCAGTACTTC.

The rearrangement joins TRBV28 to TRBJ1-3; tentative D call: TRBD1 (5 bases). Germline CDR1 is MDHEN and CDR2 is SYDVKM. Deletions cut 3 bases from V and 0 bases from J, with 9 bases between. This CDR3 region has 15 residues. DNA of the CDR3: TGTGCCAGCAGTTTGGGGACTTTCTCTGGAAACACCATATATTTT. Encoded protein: CASSLGTFSGNTIYF.

J is TRBJ1-5 and V is TRBV19, with unresolved D. The CDR3 has 16 residues. V was trimmed by 4 bases and J by 4 bases, leaving 17 bases between them. Germline lookup yields CDR1 LNHDA and CDR2 SQIVND (reference sequence). DNA for the CDR3: TGTGCCAGTAGTACACTGACCGGGAGCAGAAATCAGCCCCAGCATTTT. Translation gives CASSTLTGSRNQPQHF.

This clone was picked up a small number of times. The chain uses TRBV7-2 and TRBJ2-1; no reliable D call. The V gene lost 2 bases and the J gene lost 5 bases, with 13 bases spanning the gap. This CDR3 spans 15 amino acids. CDR1 is SGHTA, CDR2 FQGNSA, per germline. As DNA, the CDR3 is TGTGCCAGCAGCTTATGGCGCAGCCTTAACAATGAGCAGTTCTTC. Translating it yields CASSLWRSLNNEQFF.

This sequence joins TRBV7-4 and TRBJ2-3; the match to TRBD2 covers 9 bases. The germline V gene encodes CDR1 SGHVT and CDR2 SQSDAQ. V lost 5 bases and J lost 5; bases outside the gene matches: 8. The CDR3 totals 15 residues. The CDR3 region has the DNA TGTGCCAGCAGCCGTATGGCGGGAGGGGGAGATACGCAGTATTTT. Its protein is CASSRMAGGGDTQYF.

The genes are TRBV11-2 and TRBJ1-3; a possible D gene is TRBD1 (5 bases). This CDR3 comprises 16 residues. Trimming took off 0 bases at V and 0 bases at J, with 9 bases between the two ends. Germline values: CDR1 SGHAT, CDR2 FQNNGV. CDR3 amino acids: CASSLEGGYSGNTIYF. The CDR3 region has the DNA TGTGCCAGCAGCTTAGAGGGGGGGTACTCTGGAAACACCATATATTTT. Using reference TRBV11-2 and TRBJ1-3 for the parts outside the CDR3, the full variable domain is EAGVAQSPRYKIIEKRQSVAFWCNPISGHATLYWYQQILGQGPKLLIQFQNNGVVDDSQLPKDRFSAERLKGVDSTLKIQPAKLEDSAVYLCASSLEGGYSGNTIYFGEGSWLTVV.

V usage is TRBV5-1 and J usage is TRBJ2-2; maybe TRBD2 (5 bases). The CDR3 sequence is 15 residues long. V was trimmed by 0 bases and J by 2 bases, leaving 8 bases between them. From germline, CDR1 is SGHRS and CDR2 YFSETQ. In DNA, the CDR3 is TGCGCCAGCAGCTTGGGAGGGTCCAACACCGGGGAGCTGTTTTTT. It translates to CASSLGGSNTGELFF. Complete variable domain (other parts from reference TRBV5-1 and TRBJ2-2): KAGVTQTPRYLIKTRGQQVTLSCSPISGHRSVSWYQQTPGQGLQFLFEYFSETQRNKGNFPGRFSGRQFSNSRSEMNVSTLELGDSALYLCASSLGGSNTGELFFGEGSRLTVL.

The V and J genes are TRBV7-9 and TRBJ1-1; D is unresolved. The V end was cut by 7 bases, the J end by 0 bases, with 12 bases between. Germline CDR1 and CDR2: SEHNR and FQNEAQ (reference sequence). The length of the CDR3 is 14 residues. CDR3 sequence reads: CASTTVNLNTEAFF. Written as DNA, the CDR3 is TGTGCCAGCACCACGGTTAACCTGAACACTGAAGCTTTCTTT.

This rearrangement joins TRBV29-1 to TRBJ2-1; D ambiguous. The CDR3 is 12 amino acids. The V and J ends lost 6 bases and 4 bases respectively, with 10 bases between them. The germline CDR1 and CDR2 sequences are SQVTM and ANQGSEA. The CDR3 region is CSVNVVYNEQFF. The CDR3 DNA reads TGCAGCGTCAACGTCGTGTACAATGAGCAGTTCTTC.

The chain carries TRBV9 and TRBJ1-4; D uncertain. Germline lookup yields CDR1 SGDLS and CDR2 YYNGEE. Trimming took off 0 bases at V and 0 bases at J, with 6 bases between the two ends. The CDR3 contains 15 residues. The CDR3 here is CASSVGRATNEKLFF. The CDR3 DNA sequence: TGTGCCAGCAGCGTAGGGCGTGCAACTAATGAAAAACTGTTTTTT.

This chain uses TRBV14 with TRBJ2-5, with a tentative D call TRBD2 (5 bases). Germline lookup yields CDR1 SGHDN and CDR2 FVKESK. The V end was cut by 5 bases, the J end by 3 bases, with 16 bases between. The CDR3 sequence is 15 residues long. The CDR3 DNA sequence: TGTGCCAGCAGCGGCAGAGGGAGAGCCAAAGAGACCCAGTACTTC. It yields the protein CASSGRGRAKETQYF.